These T cell receptor beta chains were read from a single sample in a study of technical replicates of blood from a few donors. Using immunoSEQ multiplex PCR, the repertoire was profiled, and TCRdb retains in-frame clones only, with some absent. The top ten clones hold more than 0.15% of a sample with approximately 76,000 clones, around 97% of them seen once. Sequenced material: T cells isolated from PBMCs. Receptors were obtained from a human donor in good health. CDR3s include the opening cysteine and the closing phenylalanine or tryptophan. A D gene is named only where the DNA matches it firmly.

j_gene: TRBJ2-4; v_gene: TRBV7-8; d_gene: NA; CDR3nt: TGTGCCAGCAGCTTAGGGGGACTAGCCAAAAACATTCAGTACTTC; CDR3aa: CASSLGGLAKNIQYF
j_gene: TRBJ2-7; v_gene: TRBV10-3; d_gene: NA; CDR3nt: TGTGCCATCAACGATCAGGGACTCCAAGGGCACGAGCAGTACTTC; CDR3aa: CAINDQGLQGHEQYF
j_gene: TRBJ2-5; v_gene: TRBV9; d_gene: NA; CDR3nt: TGTGCCAGCAGCGTAGGCGGTCAAGGAGAGACCCAGTACTTC; CDR3aa: CASSVGGQGETQYF
j_gene: TRBJ2-1; v_gene: TRBV9; d_gene: NA; CDR3nt: TGTGCCAGCAGCGTAGGGCCGGGACAATACCACGATGAGCAGTTCTTC; CDR3aa: CASSVGPGQYHDEQFF
j_gene: TRBJ2-3; v_gene: TRBV5-1; d_gene: TRBD1; CDR3nt: TGCGCCAGCAGGGGACAGGGGAGTTCAGATACGCAGTATTTT; CDR3aa: CASRGQGSSDTQYF
j_gene: TRBJ2-2; v_gene: TRBV7-3; d_gene: TRBD1; CDR3nt: TGTGCCAGCAGCCGGGACAGAGAAAAACTGAACACCGGGGAGCTGTTTTTT; CDR3aa: CASSRDREKLNTGELFF
j_gene: TRBJ2-3; v_gene: TRBV6-4; d_gene: TRBD2; CDR3nt: TGTGCCAGCAGTGAGCGCGGGAGCGGGTCTACGCAGTATTTT; CDR3aa: CASSERGSGSTQYF
j_gene: TRBJ2-7; v_gene: TRBV19; d_gene: NA; CDR3nt: TGTGCCAGTAGTCCTGGGCTGACAAGAGATTACGAGCAGTACTTC; CDR3aa: CASSPGLTRDYEQYF
j_gene: TRBJ2-2; v_gene: TRBV10-1; d_gene: TRBD2; CDR3nt: TGCGCCAGCAGTCCCAGCGGGGCGAACACCGGGGAGCTGTTTTTT; CDR3aa: CASSPSGANTGELFF
j_gene: TRBJ2-3; v_gene: TRBV7-6; d_gene: TRBD2; CDR3nt: TGTGCCAGCAGCCCGGGGGGTACGCAGTATTTT; CDR3aa: CASSPGGTQYF
j_gene: TRBJ2-1; v_gene: TRBV4-2; d_gene: TRBD2; CDR3nt: TGTGCCAGCAGCCAAGGGTGGCGGGAGGGAAACAATGAGCAGTTCTTC; CDR3aa: CASSQGWREGNNEQFF
j_gene: TRBJ2-2; v_gene: TRBV4-2; d_gene: NA; CDR3nt: TGTGCCAGCATGCCGGCTAGCTGGGAGGAGACCGGGGAGCTGTTTTTT; CDR3aa: CASMPASWEETGELFF
j_gene: TRBJ2-3; v_gene: TRBV4-1; d_gene: NA; CDR3nt: TGCGCCAGCAGCCTACAGACCCTTGTCCCCACAGATACGCAGTATTTT; CDR3aa: CASSLQTLVPTDTQYF
j_gene: TRBJ1-2; v_gene: TRBV7-9; d_gene: NA; CDR3nt: TGTGCCAGCAGCTTATCTCAGGGCAACTATGGCTACACCTTC; CDR3aa: CASSLSQGNYGYTF
j_gene: TRBJ1-1; v_gene: TRBV12-5; d_gene: NA; CDR3nt: TGTGCTAGTGCTATAGCGCCAACTGAAGCTTTCTTT; CDR3aa: CASAIAPTEAFF
j_gene: TRBJ1-2; v_gene: TRBV7-8; d_gene: TRBD1; CDR3nt: TGTGCCAGCAGCCCAGGGGGACAGGGGGCCTACACCTTC; CDR3aa: CASSPGGQGAYTF
j_gene: TRBJ1-5; v_gene: TRBV19; d_gene: TRBD1; CDR3nt: TGTGCCAGTAGGACAGGGGGCAATCAGCCCCAGCATTTT; CDR3aa: CASRTGGNQPQHF
j_gene: TRBJ2-5; v_gene: TRBV7-9; d_gene: TRBD2; CDR3nt: TGTGCCAGCAGCCATAAACTAGCGGGGTCAGAGACCCAGTACTTC; CDR3aa: CASSHKLAGSETQYF